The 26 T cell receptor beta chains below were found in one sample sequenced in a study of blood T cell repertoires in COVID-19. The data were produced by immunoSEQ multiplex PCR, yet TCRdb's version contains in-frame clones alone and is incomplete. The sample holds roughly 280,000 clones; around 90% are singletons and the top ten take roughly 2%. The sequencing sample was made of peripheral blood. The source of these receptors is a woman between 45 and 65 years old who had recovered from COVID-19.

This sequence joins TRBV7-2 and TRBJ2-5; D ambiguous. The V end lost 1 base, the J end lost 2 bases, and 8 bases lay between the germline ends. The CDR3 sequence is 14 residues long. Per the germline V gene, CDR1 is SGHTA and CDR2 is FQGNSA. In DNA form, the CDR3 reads TGTGCCAGCAGCTTAGGATCGGGTCAAGAGACCCAGTACTTC. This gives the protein CASSLGSGQETQYF.

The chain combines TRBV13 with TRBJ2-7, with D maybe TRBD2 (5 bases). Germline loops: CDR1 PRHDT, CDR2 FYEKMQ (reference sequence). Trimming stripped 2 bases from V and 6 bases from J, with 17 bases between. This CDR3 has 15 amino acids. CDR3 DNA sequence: TGTGCCAGCAGCTTAACCGGGATAAAGCGTTCCGAGCAGTACTTC. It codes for CASSLTGIKRSEQYF.

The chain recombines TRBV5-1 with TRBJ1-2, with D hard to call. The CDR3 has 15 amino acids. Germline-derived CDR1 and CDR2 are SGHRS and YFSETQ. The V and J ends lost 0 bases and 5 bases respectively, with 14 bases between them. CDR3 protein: CASSLDGVNLYGYTF. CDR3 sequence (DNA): TGCGCCAGCAGCTTGGACGGAGTTAACTTGTATGGCTACACCTTC.

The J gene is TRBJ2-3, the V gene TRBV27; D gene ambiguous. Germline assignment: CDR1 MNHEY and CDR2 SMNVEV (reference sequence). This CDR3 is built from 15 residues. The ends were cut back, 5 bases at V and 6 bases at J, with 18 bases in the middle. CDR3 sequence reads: CASSRDPMRLDTQYF. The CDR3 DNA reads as TGTGCCAGCAGTCGTGACCCGATGAGACTCGATACGCAGTATTTT.

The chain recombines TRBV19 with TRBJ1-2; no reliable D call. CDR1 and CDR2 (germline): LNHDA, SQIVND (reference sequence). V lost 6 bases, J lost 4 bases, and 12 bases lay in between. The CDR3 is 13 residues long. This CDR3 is CASRRSGFYGYTF. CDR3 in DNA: TGTGCCAGTAGGAGATCAGGATTCTATGGCTACACCTTC.

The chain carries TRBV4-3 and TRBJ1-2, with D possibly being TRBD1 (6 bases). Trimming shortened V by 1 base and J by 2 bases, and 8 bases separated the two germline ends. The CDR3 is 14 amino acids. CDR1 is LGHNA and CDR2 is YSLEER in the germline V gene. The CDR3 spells CASSQATGNYGYTF. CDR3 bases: TGCGCCAGCAGCCAAGCAACAGGGAACTATGGCTACACCTTC.

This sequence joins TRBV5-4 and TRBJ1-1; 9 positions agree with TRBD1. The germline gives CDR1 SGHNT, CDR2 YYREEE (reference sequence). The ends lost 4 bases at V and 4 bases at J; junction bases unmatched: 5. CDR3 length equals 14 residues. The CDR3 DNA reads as TGTGCCAGCAGCCCCCGGGACAGGGCCACTGAAGCTTTCTTT. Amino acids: CASSPRDRATEAFF.

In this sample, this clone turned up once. The CDR3 loop reads CASSAREASTDTQYF. As DNA, the CDR3 is TGTGCCAGCAGCGCAAGAGAAGCTAGCACAGATACGCAGTATTTT. The chain carries TRBV16 and TRBJ2-3; D remains ambiguous. The length of the CDR3 is 15 residues. Trimming took off 5 bases at V and 0 bases at J, with 12 bases between the two ends. CDR1 is KGHSY and CDR2 is FQNENV in the germline V gene. Looking up the rest from reference TRBV16 and TRBJ2-3 gives the full variable domain: GEEVAQTPKHLVRGEGQKAKLYCAPIKGHSYVFWYQQVLKNEFKFLISFQNENVFDETGMPKERFSAKCLPNSPCSLEIQATKLEDSAVYFCASSAREASTDTQYFGPGTRLTVL.

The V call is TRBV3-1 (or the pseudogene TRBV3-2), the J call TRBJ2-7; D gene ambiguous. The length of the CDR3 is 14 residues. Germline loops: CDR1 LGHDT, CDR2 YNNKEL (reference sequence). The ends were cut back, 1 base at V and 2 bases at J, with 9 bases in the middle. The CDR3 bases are TGTGCCAGCAGCCAAGGTCGGTATCCCTACGAGCAGTACTTC. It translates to CASSQGRYPYEQYF.

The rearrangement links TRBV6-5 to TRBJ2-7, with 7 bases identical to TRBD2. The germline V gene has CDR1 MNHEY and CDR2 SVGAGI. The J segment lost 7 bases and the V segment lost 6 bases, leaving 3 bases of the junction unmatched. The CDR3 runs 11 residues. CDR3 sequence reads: CASSPGGEQYF. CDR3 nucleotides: TGTGCCAGCAGCCCCGGGGGGGAGCAGTACTTC.

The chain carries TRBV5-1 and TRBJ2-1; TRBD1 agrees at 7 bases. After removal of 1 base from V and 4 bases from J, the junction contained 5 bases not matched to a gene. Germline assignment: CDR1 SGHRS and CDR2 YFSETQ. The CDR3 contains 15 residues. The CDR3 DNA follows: TGCGCCAGCAGCTTGCCGGGACAGACGTACAATGAGCAGTTCTTC. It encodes CASSLPGQTYNEQFF.

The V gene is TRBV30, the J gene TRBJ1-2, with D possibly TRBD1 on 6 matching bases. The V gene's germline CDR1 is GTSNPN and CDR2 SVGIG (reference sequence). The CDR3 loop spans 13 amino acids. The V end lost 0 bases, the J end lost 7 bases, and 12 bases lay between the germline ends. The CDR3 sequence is CAWSVPHRAGYTF. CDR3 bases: TGTGCCTGGAGTGTACCCCACAGGGCTGGCTACACCTTC.

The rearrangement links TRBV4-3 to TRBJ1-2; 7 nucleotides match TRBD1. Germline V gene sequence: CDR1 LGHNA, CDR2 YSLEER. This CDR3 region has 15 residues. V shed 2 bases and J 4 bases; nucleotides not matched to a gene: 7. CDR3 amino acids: CASSQKQGPRYGYTF. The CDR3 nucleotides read TGCGCCAGCAGCCAAAAACAGGGGCCCCGCTATGGCTACACCTTC.

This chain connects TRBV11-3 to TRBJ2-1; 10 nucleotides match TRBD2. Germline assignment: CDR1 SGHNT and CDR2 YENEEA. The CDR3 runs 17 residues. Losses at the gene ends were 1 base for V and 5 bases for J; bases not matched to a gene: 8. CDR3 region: CASSLGLIAGGNNEQFF. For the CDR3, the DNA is TGTGCCAGCAGCTTAGGGTTGATAGCGGGAGGAAACAATGAGCAGTTCTTC. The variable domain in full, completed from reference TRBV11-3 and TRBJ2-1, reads EAGVVQSPRYKIIEKKQPVAFWCNPISGHNTLYWYLQNLGQGPELLIRYENEEAVDDSQLPKDRFSAERLKGVDSTLKIQPAELGDSAVYLCASSLGLIAGGNNEQFFGPGTRLTVL.

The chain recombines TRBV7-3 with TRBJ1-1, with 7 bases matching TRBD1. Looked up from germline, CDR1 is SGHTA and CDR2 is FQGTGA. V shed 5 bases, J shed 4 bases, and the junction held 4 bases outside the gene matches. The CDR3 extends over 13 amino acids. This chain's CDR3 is CASSKQGSTEAFF. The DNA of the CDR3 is TGTGCCAGCAGCAAACAGGGGAGCACTGAAGCTTTCTTT.

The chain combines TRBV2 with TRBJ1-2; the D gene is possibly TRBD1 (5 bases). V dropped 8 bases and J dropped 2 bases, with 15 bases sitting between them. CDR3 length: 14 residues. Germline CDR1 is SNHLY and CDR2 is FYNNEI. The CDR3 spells CASPKTELNYGYTF. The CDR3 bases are TGTGCCAGCCCCAAGACAGAGTTGAACTATGGCTACACCTTC.

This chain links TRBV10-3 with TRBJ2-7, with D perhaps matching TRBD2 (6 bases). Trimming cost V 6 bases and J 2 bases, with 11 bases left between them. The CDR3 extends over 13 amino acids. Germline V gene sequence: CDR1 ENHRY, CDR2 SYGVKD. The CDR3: CAIRSEGTYEQYF. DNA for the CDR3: TGTGCCATCAGATCGGAGGGGACCTACGAGCAGTACTTC.

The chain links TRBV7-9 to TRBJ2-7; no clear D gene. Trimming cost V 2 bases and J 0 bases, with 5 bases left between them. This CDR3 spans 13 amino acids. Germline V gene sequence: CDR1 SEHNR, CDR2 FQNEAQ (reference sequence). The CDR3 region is CASSLPLSYEQYF. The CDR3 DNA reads TGTGCCAGCAGCTTACCCCTCTCCTACGAGCAGTACTTC.

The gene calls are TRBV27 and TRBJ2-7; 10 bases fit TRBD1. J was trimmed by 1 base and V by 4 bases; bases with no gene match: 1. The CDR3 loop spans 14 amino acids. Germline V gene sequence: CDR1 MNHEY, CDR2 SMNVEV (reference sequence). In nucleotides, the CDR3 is TGTGCCAGCAGTTGGGGACAGGGGTCCTACGAGCAGTACTTC. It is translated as CASSWGQGSYEQYF.

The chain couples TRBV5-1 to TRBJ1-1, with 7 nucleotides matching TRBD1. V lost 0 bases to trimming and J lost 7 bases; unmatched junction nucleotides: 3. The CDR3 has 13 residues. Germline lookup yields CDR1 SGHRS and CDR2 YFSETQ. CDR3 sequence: CASSLAQGVEAFF. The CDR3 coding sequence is TGCGCCAGCAGCTTGGCCCAGGGGGTTGAAGCTTTCTTT.

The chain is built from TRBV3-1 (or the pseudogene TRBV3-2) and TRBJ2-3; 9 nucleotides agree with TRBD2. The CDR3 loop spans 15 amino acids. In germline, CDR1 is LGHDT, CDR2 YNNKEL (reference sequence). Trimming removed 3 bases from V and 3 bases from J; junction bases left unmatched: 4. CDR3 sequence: CASSHGLATTDTQYF. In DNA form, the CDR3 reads TGTGCCAGCAGCCACGGACTAGCGACGACAGATACGCAGTATTTT.

In DNA, the CDR3 is TGTGCCAGCAAGGGGTACAATGAGCAGTTCTTC. Its translation is CASKGYNEQFF. The rearrangement joins TRBV2 to TRBJ2-1; maybe TRBD1 (5 bases). Germline loops: CDR1 SNHLY, CDR2 FYNNEI. Deletions cut 7 bases from V and 4 bases from J, with 5 bases between. The CDR3 runs 11 residues.

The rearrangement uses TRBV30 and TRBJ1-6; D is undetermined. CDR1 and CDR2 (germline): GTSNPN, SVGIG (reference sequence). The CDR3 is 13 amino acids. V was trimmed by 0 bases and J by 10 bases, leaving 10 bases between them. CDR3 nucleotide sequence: TGTGCCTGGAGTGTGGCAGGCGTATCACCCCTCCACTTT. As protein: CAWSVAGVSPLHF.

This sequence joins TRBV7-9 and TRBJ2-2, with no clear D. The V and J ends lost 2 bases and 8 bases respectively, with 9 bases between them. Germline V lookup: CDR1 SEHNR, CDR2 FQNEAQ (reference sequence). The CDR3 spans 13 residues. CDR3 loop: CASSLPNSGELFF. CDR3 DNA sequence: TGTGCCAGCAGCTTACCCAACTCGGGGGAGCTGTTTTTT.

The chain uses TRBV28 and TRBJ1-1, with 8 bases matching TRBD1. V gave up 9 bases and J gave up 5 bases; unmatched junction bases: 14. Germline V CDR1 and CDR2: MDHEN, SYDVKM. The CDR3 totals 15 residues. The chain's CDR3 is CASTDRAVSGTEAFF. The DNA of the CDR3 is TGTGCCAGTACGGACAGGGCGGTTTCGGGGACTGAAGCTTTCTTT.

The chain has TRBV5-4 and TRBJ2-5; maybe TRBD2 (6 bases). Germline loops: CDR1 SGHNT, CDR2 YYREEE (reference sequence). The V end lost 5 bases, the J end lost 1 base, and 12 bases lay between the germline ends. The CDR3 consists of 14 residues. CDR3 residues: CASSYGRGQETQYF. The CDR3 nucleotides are TGTGCCAGCAGTTACGGGCGGGGCCAAGAGACCCAGTACTTC.